This passage covers 29 T cell receptor beta chains from one sample sequenced in a study of blood T cells in healthy people across ages. The use of a sample-barcoded 5' primer and a J-beta primer mix characterized a second PCR of roughly 6 to 11 cycles. One entry per CDR3 protein, called by TCRdb with MiXCR from the 5' RACE reads. The sample yields some 1.8 million distinct CDR3 sequences, roughly 43% seen once. Material: blood. The receptors stem from a human donor in good health.

V is TRBV6-1 and J is TRBJ1-6; a possible D gene is TRBD1 (6 bases). The CDR3 extends over 15 amino acids. Germline lookup yields CDR1 MNHNS and CDR2 SASEGT. With 3 bases removed from V and 8 bases from J, the gap between germline ends came to 14 bases. CDR3 sequence: CASSETGWGDSPLHF. CDR3 DNA: TGTGCCAGCAGTGAGACAGGATGGGGCGATTCACCCCTCCACTTT.

This clonotype was seen more than once but under ten times. The chain recombines TRBV15 with TRBJ2-3; maybe TRBD1 (5 bases). The CDR3 runs to 17 residues. Germline CDR1 and CDR2: LNHNV and YYDKDF (reference sequence). The V gene lost 0 bases and the J gene lost 3 bases, with 16 bases spanning the gap. The CDR3 region is CATSRDQMSQGTDTQYF. In DNA form, the CDR3 reads TGTGCCACCAGCAGAGATCAGATGTCCCAGGGTACAGATACGCAGTATTTT.

This clonotype appeared a few times. This sequence joins TRBV11-1 and TRBJ2-7; weak D call: TRBD2 (6 bases). This CDR3 is 15 amino acids long. Germline-derived CDR1 and CDR2 are SGHAT and FQDESV (reference sequence). V was cut by 3 bases and J by 3 bases, with 15 bases left in between. Here the CDR3 reads CASSFFRGTGYEQYF. CDR3 sequence (DNA): TGTGCCAGCAGCTTTTTCCGGGGGACGGGCTACGAGCAGTACTTC.

The chain has TRBV11-1 and TRBJ2-3, with TRBD1 identical over 8 bases. V dropped 5 bases and J dropped 5; count of bases not matched to a gene: 12. The CDR3 has 16 residues. Germline V gene lookup returns CDR1 SGHAT and CDR2 FQDESV (reference sequence). CDR3 sequence reads: CASSIGRQGKGDTQYF. DNA of the CDR3: TGTGCCAGCAGCATCGGGAGACAGGGGAAAGGAGATACGCAGTATTTT.

This clonotype was counted between two and nine times. The V and J genes are TRBV12-3 or TRBV12-4 and TRBJ1-2; a possible D gene is TRBD1 (5 bases). The CDR3 is 16 residues long. The V and J ends lost 3 bases and 0 bases respectively, with 14 bases between them. The CDR3 sequence is CASSLNRKIANYGYTF. For the CDR3, the DNA is TGTGCCAGCAGTTTGAACAGGAAGATAGCTAACTATGGCTACACCTTC.

Here the CDR3 reads CASSSGLGDGAFF. CDR3 DNA sequence: TGCGCCAGCAGTTCGGGACTGGGAGACGGAGCTTTCTTT. J is TRBJ1-1 and V is TRBV5-1; maybe TRBD1 (5 bases). The CDR3 runs 13 residues. The germline V gene encodes CDR1 SGHRS and CDR2 YFSETQ. Trimming removed 5 bases from V and 10 bases from J, with 18 bases in between.

The sample holds a few counts of this clonotype. A read error may produce the germline difference seen at one junction end. The J gene is TRBJ2-3, the V gene TRBV4-3, with D tentatively TRBD1 or TRBD2 (5 bases each). Germline CDR1 LGHNA, CDR2 YSLEER. This CDR3 spans 18 amino acids. For the CDR3, the DNA is TGCGCCAGCAGCCCCTCGCTTATGAGGGGAGATAGCACAGACACGCAGTATTTT. It is translated as CASSPSLMRGDSTDTQYF.

The chain joins TRBV7-3 to TRBJ2-7; D possibly matches TRBD1 or TRBD2 (5 bases each). Germline V CDR1 and CDR2: SGHTA, FQGTGA. This CDR3 is built from 15 residues. The V gene lost 4 bases and the J gene lost 1 base, with 14 bases spanning the gap. Here the CDR3 reads CASSWGKVPSYEQYF. The CDR3 nucleotides read TGTGCCAGCAGCTGGGGGAAAGTACCATCCTACGAGCAGTACTTC.

This clonotype came up a few times. The V gene is TRBV6-2 or TRBV6-3, the J gene TRBJ2-4; tentative D call: TRBD1 (5 bases). Germline-derived CDR1 and CDR2 are MNHEY and SVGEGT. CDR3 length: 12 amino acids. The germline V and J ends were trimmed by 6 bases and 5 bases, with 8 bases remaining between them. This CDR3 reads CASRPTENIQYF. DNA for the CDR3: TGTGCCAGCAGACCGACAGAAAACATTCAGTACTTC.

Note on this clonotype: One end of the junction varies from germline; a read error may be responsible. The chain employs TRBV6-2 or TRBV6-3 and TRBJ2-1; 7 bases are a match to TRBD1. CDR1 is MNHEY and CDR2 is SVGEGT in the germline V gene. This CDR3 has 14 amino acids. The chain's CDR3 is CTSYQQGRYNEQFF. As DNA, the CDR3 is TGTACCAGCTACCAACAGGGGCGATACAATGAGCAGTTCTTC.

This clonotype was observed a handful of times. The V gene is TRBV5-1, the J gene TRBJ2-3; D may be TRBD1 (5 bases). CDR1 is SGHRS, CDR2 YFSETQ, per germline. V lost 1 base and J lost 4, with 10 bases in between. The CDR3 contains 14 residues. The CDR3 DNA reads TGCGCCAGCAGCTTGTTCCAGGGTGCAGATACGCAGTATTTT. Translated: CASSLFQGADTQYF.

This clonotype occurred a few times. The chain combines TRBV29-1 with TRBJ2-1; 8 nucleotides match TRBD2. This CDR3 comprises 14 residues. Trimming at V came to 2 bases and at J to 15 bases, leaving 15 bases not matched to a gene. Germline V lookup: CDR1 SQVTM, CDR2 ANQGSEA. The CDR3 coding sequence is TGCAGCGTTGAATTGGGTGTTAGCGGGGTAGTGGGGTTCTTC. Translation gives CSVELGVSGVVGFF.

CDR3 DNA: TGTGCCAGCAGCTCCCGGGCGATCTACGAGCAGTACTTC. Its translation: CASSSRAIYEQYF. V and J are TRBV7-2 and TRBJ2-7; D uncertain. V dropped 4 bases and J dropped 3 bases, with 10 bases sitting between them. There are 13 residues in the CDR3. CDR1 is SGHTA and CDR2 is FQGNSA in the germline V gene.

The CDR3 spells CASSEPGHGYTF. The CDR3 coding sequence is TGTGCCAGCAGTGAGCCGGGACATGGCTACACCTTC. The genes are TRBV25-1 and TRBJ1-2; a possible D gene is TRBD1 (5 bases). Trimming removed 3 bases at V and 6 bases at J, with 8 bases between. The CDR3 loop spans 12 amino acids. Germline CDR1 and CDR2: MGHDK and SYGVNS.

V is TRBV3-1 and J is TRBJ2-1, with D tentatively TRBD2 (5 bases). This CDR3 comprises 11 residues. Trimming pared 5 bases from V and 15 bases from J, leaving 14 bases between. Germline V gene lookup returns CDR1 LGHDT and CDR2 YNNKEL (reference sequence). CDR3 bases: TGTGCCAGCAGCTTCGGGTCGGGAATGTTCTTC. Its protein product is CASSFGSGMFF.

The V and J genes are TRBV27 and TRBJ1-2; 8 bases line up with TRBD1. The germline V gene encodes CDR1 MNHEY and CDR2 SMNVEV (reference sequence). This CDR3 region has 12 residues. J gave up 7 bases and V 6 bases, and 4 bases lay outside the gene matches. The CDR3 loop reads CASRLTGGGYTF. CDR3 coding DNA: TGTGCCAGCAGGCTCACAGGGGGTGGCTACACCTTC.

This clonotype was found a few times. The rearrangement links TRBV15 to TRBJ1-5; no clear D gene. Germline lookup yields CDR1 LNHNV and CDR2 YYDKDF (reference sequence). The CDR3 contains 15 residues. V lost 4 bases and J lost 0, with 10 bases in between. The CDR3 region has the DNA TGTGCCACCAGCAAGGCGGTTTATAGCAATCAGCCCCAGCATTTT. Its translation: CATSKAVYSNQPQHF.

The rearrangement joins TRBV12-3 or TRBV12-4 to TRBJ2-1; TRBD1 matches at 9 bases. The V segment lost 4 bases and the J segment 12 bases; nucleotides outside the gene matches: 16. CDR3 size: 16 residues. CDR3 in DNA: TGTGCCAGCAGTTCATTCGGGACAGGGTTTGATGCTGGGCAGTTCTTC. Amino acid sequence: CASSSFGTGFDAGQFF.

The chain has TRBV4-1 and TRBJ2-7; a weak D match, TRBD2 (5 bases). This CDR3 is built from 15 residues. Germline V gives CDR1 MGHRA, CDR2 YSYEKL. Trimming stripped 1 base from V and 3 bases from J, with 13 bases between. The CDR3 reads CASSQVTAVIYEQYF. CDR3 coding DNA: TGCGCCAGCAGCCAAGTAACAGCGGTCATCTACGAGCAGTACTTC.

For this clonotype: One end of the junction varies from germline; a read error may be responsible. The rearrangement joins TRBV20-1 to TRBJ1-2; 7 positions match TRBD1. This CDR3 is 12 amino acids long. Germline V lookup: CDR1 DFQATT, CDR2 SNEGSKA (reference sequence). The CDR3 reads CSTREGQGVDTF. The CDR3 coding sequence is TGCAGTACTAGAGAGGGGCAGGGGGTTGACACCTTC.

V is TRBV9 and J is TRBJ2-1; 10 bases fit TRBD2. The junction had 6 bases not matched to a gene; V was cut back by 0 bases and J by 9 bases. CDR1 SGDLS and CDR2 YYNGEE come from the germline V gene. The CDR3 length is 15 residues. This CDR3 reads CASSVASSGGFEQFF. DNA of the CDR3: TGTGCCAGCAGCGTAGCGAGTAGCGGGGGGTTTGAGCAGTTCTTC.

The chain combines TRBV5-1 with TRBJ2-5, with TRBD1 matching 12 bases. The CDR3 covers 16 residues. Per germline, CDR1 SGHRS and CDR2 YFSETQ. V trimming: 0 bases; J trimming: 4 bases; junction bases outside the gene matches: 4. The DNA of the CDR3 is TGCGCCAGCAGCTTGGGGGACAGGGGGCGAGGAGAGACCCAGTACTTC. Translated: CASSLGDRGRGETQYF.

This clonotype has just a few counts. The chain recombines TRBV12-3 or TRBV12-4 with TRBJ2-4; 7 bases are a match to TRBD1. V was pared by 6 bases and J by 3 bases, with 5 bases of the junction left unmatched. The CDR3 covers 14 residues. CDR3 sequence: CASRAQGVKNIQYF. In DNA form, the CDR3 reads TGTGCCAGCAGGGCTCAGGGGGTCAAAAACATTCAGTACTTC.

The J gene is TRBJ1-2, the V gene TRBV10-3; D remains unclear. V lost 10 bases and J 7 bases, leaving 13 bases between the germline ends. The CDR3 has 11 residues. Germline assignment: CDR1 ENHRY and CDR2 SYGVKD. In nucleotides, the CDR3 is TGTGCCACCCAGGAGGACGGTGGCTACACCTTC. It codes for CATQEDGGYTF.

This clonotype occurred a few times. CDR3: CASSGTDDGYTF. CDR3 nucleotides: TGTGCCAGCAGCGGGACAGACGATGGCTACACCTTC. The rearrangement joins TRBV3-1 to TRBJ1-2, with TRBD1 identical over 7 bases. Germline V gene data show CDR1 as LGHDT and CDR2 as YNNKEL (reference sequence). V lost 5 bases and J lost 6; bases outside the gene matches: 3. The CDR3 is made up of 12 amino acids.

This clonotype was detected only a few times. The J gene is TRBJ2-1, the V gene TRBV4-1, with D perhaps matching TRBD1 (6 bases). Trimming cost V 5 bases and J 8 bases, with 16 bases left between them. The CDR3 is made up of 14 amino acids. Germline CDR1 reads MGHRA; CDR2 reads YSYEKL. The CDR3 coding sequence is TGCGCCAGCAGCTACCGGGACACACGGGATGAGCAGTTCTTC. It yields the protein CASSYRDTRDEQFF.

The genes are TRBV4-3 and TRBJ2-1, with 9 bases that match TRBD2. This CDR3 has 18 amino acids. Trimming at V came to 1 base and at J to 6 bases, leaving 13 bases not matched to a gene. Germline V gives CDR1 LGHNA, CDR2 YSLEER. CDR3 loop: CASSQVGAIAGVFNEQFF. The CDR3 DNA reads TGCGCCAGCAGCCAAGTCGGGGCAATAGCGGGGGTGTTCAATGAGCAGTTCTTC.

The sample holds one count of this clonotype. The V gene is TRBV5-6, the J gene TRBJ2-1, with D perhaps matching TRBD2 (6 bases). This CDR3 has 16 amino acids. Trimming took off 3 bases at V and 4 bases at J, with 17 bases between the two ends. CDR1 is SGHDT and CDR2 is YYEEEE in the germline V gene. DNA of the CDR3: TGTGCCAGCAGCTACCCCACTAGCCTTCTATACAATGAGCAGTTCTTC. Its translation is CASSYPTSLLYNEQFF.

A few counts support this clonotype. The V call is TRBV12-3 or TRBV12-4, the J call TRBJ1-2, with D uncertain. This CDR3 spans 14 amino acids. V was clipped by 1 base and J by 3 bases, with 9 bases between them. CDR3 sequence (DNA): TGTGCCAGCAGTTTAGAGTTTTATTACTATGGCTACACCTTC. Its protein product is CASSLEFYYYGYTF.